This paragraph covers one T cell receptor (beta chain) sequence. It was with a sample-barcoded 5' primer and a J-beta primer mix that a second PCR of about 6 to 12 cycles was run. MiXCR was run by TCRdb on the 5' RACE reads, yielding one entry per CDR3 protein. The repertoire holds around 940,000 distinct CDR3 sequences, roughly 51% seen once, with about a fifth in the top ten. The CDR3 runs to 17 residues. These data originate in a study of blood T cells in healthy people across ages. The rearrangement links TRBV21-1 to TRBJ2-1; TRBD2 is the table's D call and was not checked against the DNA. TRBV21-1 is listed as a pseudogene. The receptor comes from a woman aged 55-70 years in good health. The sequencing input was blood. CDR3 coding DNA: TGTGCCAGCAGCAAAGAGCTCGGGGACTTTTTAGACAATGAGCAGTTCTTC. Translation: CASSKELGDFLDNEQFF.